This TCR beta chain was recovered during a study of cytomegalovirus exposure and HLA in healthy donors. Broader study findings: Accounts indicate the classifier identified cytomegalovirus status with strong specificity and sensitivity.

V dropped 0 bases and J dropped 2; count of bases not matched to a gene: 3. The CDR3 consists of 16 residues. The V gene's germline CDR1 is SGDLS and CDR2 YYNGEE. As regards this clone: Its antigen is unknown.

Primers included in the PCR were 60 Vbeta and 13 Jbeta primers. The assay was immunoSEQ multiplex PCR, and TCRdb's table has in-frame clones only and misses some. There are under 85,000 clones in the sample; approximately 81% occur only once, and about 20% lies in the top ten. Sequenced: PBMCs. The gene calls are TRBV9 and TRBJ2-3, with TRBD2 identical over 10 bases. The receptor's source is a woman in her thirties in good health and CMV-seropositive. The CDR3 nucleotides are TGTGCCAGCAGCGTAGGGACTAGCGGCTACACAGATACGCAGTATTTT. It specifies CASSVGTSGYTDTQYF.